The 30 T cell receptor beta chains listed next were all sequenced from one sample in a study of T cell responses to AZD1222 COVID-19 vaccine. Assay used: immunoSEQ multiplex PCR; TCRdb lists only in-frame clones, some missing. The sample shows about 140,000 clones, around four fifths of them seen only once. The sample here was peripheral blood, taken on day 0 of AZD1222 vaccination. The receptors here all came from an adult in good health.

The V gene is TRBV28, the J gene TRBJ1-6; TRBD1 matches at 7 bases. The CDR3 is 14 amino acids. Per germline, CDR1 MDHEN and CDR2 SYDVKM. V gave up 6 bases and J gave up 7 bases; unmatched junction bases: 6. CDR3 coding DNA: TGTGCCAGCAGCGCCGGGACAGTCAATTCACCCCTCCACTTT. Protein product: CASSAGTVNSPLHF.

This clone was recorded a few times. The V gene is TRBV6-5, the J gene TRBJ2-2; TRBD1 agrees at 11 bases. The CDR3 extends over 15 amino acids. Losses at the gene ends were 5 bases for V and 7 bases for J; bases not matched to a gene: 6. Germline lookup yields CDR1 MNHEY and CDR2 SVGAGI. The CDR3 spells CASSSGTGGNGELFF. The DNA for the CDR3 is TGTGCCAGCAGTAGCGGGACAGGGGGTAACGGGGAGCTGTTTTTT.

This clone was recorded once. This CDR3 is CASSLWTGPPYEQYF. In DNA, the CDR3 is TGTGCCAGCAGTTTATGGACAGGACCTCCCTACGAGCAGTACTTC. This chain uses TRBV27 with TRBJ2-7, with TRBD1 matching 7 bases. In germline, CDR1 is MNHEY, CDR2 SMNVEV (reference sequence). V shed 1 base and J 2 bases; nucleotides not matched to a gene: 5. CDR3 length equals 15 residues.

The chain employs TRBV7-3 and TRBJ2-7; TRBD2 might be the D (6 bases). Deletions cut 4 bases from V and 0 bases from J, with 10 bases between. CDR3 size: 14 residues. Germline V lookup: CDR1 SGHTA, CDR2 FQGTGA. CDR3 DNA sequence: TGTGCCAGCAGCTGGGACTGGAGCTCCTACGAGCAGTACTTC. Its protein product is CASSWDWSSYEQYF. Full variable domain (rest looked up from reference TRBV7-3 and TRBJ2-7): GAGVSQTPSNKVTEKGKYVELRCDPISGHTALYWYRQSLGQGPEFLIYFQGTGAADDSGLPNDRFFAVRPEGSVSTLKIQRTERGDSAVYLCASSWDWSSYEQYFGPGTRLTVT.

This chain connects TRBV7-9 to TRBJ1-6; weak D call: TRBD1 (6 bases). Trimming left V 8 bases short and J 6 bases short, with 14 bases between. Germline CDR1 SEHNR, CDR2 FQNEAQ (reference sequence). The CDR3 runs 14 residues. The CDR3 loop is CASRQGLSNSPLHF. In DNA form, the CDR3 reads TGTGCCAGCCGGCAGGGGTTGAGTAATTCACCCCTCCACTTT.

This chain links TRBV9 with TRBJ2-2; D unclear. CDR1 is SGDLS, CDR2 YYNGEE, per germline. The CDR3 runs 13 residues. The V end was cut by 0 bases, the J end by 4 bases, with 4 bases between. This CDR3 reads CASSVGVTGELFF. The CDR3 bases are TGTGCCAGCAGCGTAGGGGTCACCGGGGAGCTGTTTTTT.

The chain has TRBV29-1 and TRBJ1-2, with a possible D match to TRBD1 (6 bases). V dropped 4 bases and J dropped 6 bases, with 15 bases sitting between them. Per the germline V gene, CDR1 is SQVTM and CDR2 is ANQGSEA. CDR3 length: 13 amino acids. CDR3: CSVGQQGADGYTF. The CDR3 DNA reads as TGCAGCGTTGGGCAACAGGGTGCGGATGGCTACACCTTC.

The chain couples TRBV7-9 to TRBJ1-2; no definite D call. With 4 bases removed from V and 8 bases from J, the gap between germline ends came to 14 bases. The CDR3 sequence is 13 residues long. Germline V lookup: CDR1 SEHNR, CDR2 FQNEAQ (reference sequence). In DNA form, the CDR3 reads TGTGCCAGCAGCTCCGAGGTTGAGTCCGGCTACACCTTC. It yields the protein CASSSEVESGYTF.

This clone has only a few counts. The sample carries other DNA sequences with the same CDR3. V usage is TRBV5-1 and J usage is TRBJ1-3; TRBD1 aligns across 7 bases. The J segment lost 2 bases and the V segment lost 0 bases, leaving 2 bases of the junction unmatched. This CDR3 has 15 residues. CDR1 and CDR2 from the germline V gene are SGHRS and YFSETQ. CDR3 nucleotide sequence: TGCGCCAGCAGCTTGGGACAGGGTACTGGAAACACCATATATTTT. Protein product: CASSLGQGTGNTIYF.

This clone was recorded only once. The CDR3 coding sequence is TGTGCCAGCAGCCAAGCGGGGAACACCTACAATGAGCAGTTCTTC. Translated: CASSQAGNTYNEQFF. The chain links TRBV5-4 to TRBJ2-1; 7 positions agree with TRBD2. V shed 4 bases, J shed 2 bases, and the junction held 6 bases outside the gene matches. Germline assignment: CDR1 SGHNT and CDR2 YYREEE (reference sequence). This CDR3 contains 15 residues.

J is TRBJ1-1 and V is TRBV14; no firm D call. The length of the CDR3 is 14 residues. Germline-derived CDR1 and CDR2 are SGHDN and FVKESK. With 2 bases removed from V and 3 bases from J, the gap between germline ends came to 10 bases. DNA for the CDR3: TGTGCCAGCAGCCAACGCCGAAACTACACTGAAGCTTTCTTT. It codes for CASSQRRNYTEAFF. Full variable domain (remainder filled in from reference TRBV14 and TRBJ1-1): EAGVTQFPSHSVIEKGQTVTLRCDPISGHDNLYWYRRVMGKEIKFLLHFVKESKQDESGMPNNRFLAERTGGTYSTLKVQPAELEDSGVYFCASSQRRNYTEAFFGQGTRLTVV.

This clone was observed a handful of times. This sequence joins TRBV24-1 and TRBJ2-2, with 12 nucleotides matching TRBD1. The CDR3 has 18 amino acids. V shed 4 bases and J 9 bases; nucleotides not matched to a gene: 14. From germline, CDR1 is KGHDR and CDR2 SFDVKD. The CDR3 loop reads CATSDPRAAGTGGRELFF. For the CDR3, the DNA is TGTGCCACCAGTGACCCTAGGGCCGCCGGGACAGGGGGCCGGGAGCTGTTTTTT.

This chain connects TRBV6-2 or TRBV6-3 to TRBJ1-5; 8 bases agree with TRBD1. This CDR3 is 16 amino acids long. Germline-derived CDR1 and CDR2 are MNHEY and SVGEGT. V gave up 4 bases and J gave up 5 bases; unmatched junction bases: 10. As DNA, the CDR3 is TGTGCCAGCAGTTCCCACGACAGGGGAAAGGATCAGCCCCAGCATTTT. It is translated as CASSSHDRGKDQPQHF.

The J gene is TRBJ1-1, the V gene TRBV5-1, with D tentatively TRBD1 (5 bases). Trimming shortened V by 2 bases and J by 6 bases, and 14 bases separated the two germline ends. CDR3 size: 14 residues. The germline CDR1 and CDR2 sequences are SGHRS and YFSETQ. CDR3 sequence reads: CASSFRAPFSEAFF. In DNA form, the CDR3 reads TGCGCCAGCAGCTTCAGGGCTCCCTTCTCTGAAGCTTTCTTT.

The chain carries TRBV10-2 and TRBJ1-1; no firm D call. Trimming stripped 3 bases from V and 8 bases from J, with 10 bases between. The V gene's germline CDR1 is WSHSY and CDR2 SAAADI. This CDR3 spans 12 amino acids. This CDR3 reads CASSDPLSEAFF. The CDR3 DNA reads TGCGCCAGCAGTGACCCACTTTCGGAAGCTTTCTTT.

The rearrangement uses TRBV15 and TRBJ1-6; TRBD1 is a possible D gene (5 bases). The CDR3 totals 15 residues. CDR1 is LNHNV, CDR2 YYDKDF, per germline (reference sequence). V lost 0 bases and J 11 bases, leaving 14 bases between the germline ends. In DNA, the CDR3 is TGTGCCACCAGCAGAGATCTTATTCAAGGGGCACCCCTCCACTTT. Protein sequence: CATSRDLIQGAPLHF.

This chain joins TRBV5-1 and TRBJ1-2; no reliable D call. Per the germline V gene, CDR1 is SGHRS and CDR2 is YFSETQ. This CDR3 comprises 12 residues. V was cut by 4 bases and J by 4 bases, with 8 bases left in between. The CDR3 coding sequence is TGCGCCAGCAGCGGCCAGGCCTATGGCTACACCTTC. Amino acid sequence: CASSGQAYGYTF.

The chain employs TRBV30 and TRBJ1-2; D gene uncertain. V gave up 6 bases and J gave up 10 bases, with 9 bases separating them. The CDR3 sequence is 9 residues long. Germline assignment: CDR1 GTSNPN and CDR2 SVGIG (reference sequence). CDR3 amino acids: CACTPVYTF. The CDR3, as DNA: TGTGCCTGTACACCGGTCTACACCTTC.

V is TRBV4-2 and J is TRBJ1-1; a weak D match, TRBD1 (6 bases). V was pared by 2 bases and J by 3 bases, with 16 bases between. The CDR3 is 16 residues long. Germline V lookup: CDR1 LGHNA, CDR2 YNFKEQ. CDR3 in amino acids: CASSQPTTGSDTEAFF. CDR3 nucleotides: TGTGCCAGCAGCCAACCAACGACAGGTTCGGACACTGAAGCTTTCTTT.

In its sample, this clone was seen once. The chain uses TRBV7-3 and TRBJ2-3; 11 bases are a match to TRBD2. The germline V gene has CDR1 SGHTA and CDR2 FQGTGA. The V gene end was trimmed by 4 bases and the J gene end by 0 bases; junction bases not matched to a gene: 18. The CDR3 consists of 21 residues. CDR3: CASSSRPTFLAGGSSTDTQYF. The DNA for the CDR3 is TGTGCCAGCAGCTCCAGACCGACTTTTCTAGCGGGGGGATCTAGCACAGATACGCAGTATTTT. The full variable domain, its missing parts supplied by reference TRBV7-3 and TRBJ2-3, is GAGVSQTPSNKVTEKGKYVELRCDPISGHTALYWYRQSLGQGPEFLIYFQGTGAADDSGLPNDRFFAVRPEGSVSTLKIQRTERGDSAVYLCASSSRPTFLAGGSSTDTQYFGPGTRLTVL.

This clone showed up just a few times. V usage is TRBV3-1 (or the pseudogene TRBV3-2) and J usage is TRBJ2-2; either TRBD1 or TRBD2 may fit D (5 bases each). Trimming cost V 4 bases and J 3 bases, with 6 bases left between them. Looked up from germline, CDR1 is LGHDT and CDR2 is YNNKEL (reference sequence). This CDR3 has 13 amino acids. CDR3 sequence reads: CASSRGYTGELFF. The DNA for the CDR3 is TGTGCCAGCAGCCGGGGGTACACCGGGGAGCTGTTTTTT.

This chain connects TRBV5-1 to TRBJ1-1, with unresolved D. V lost 0 bases and J 0 bases, leaving 6 bases between the germline ends. The CDR3 spans 14 residues. Germline CDR1 is SGHRS and CDR2 is YFSETQ. The CDR3 is CASSLAPVNTEAFF. The CDR3 DNA sequence: TGCGCCAGCAGCTTGGCCCCGGTGAACACTGAAGCTTTCTTT.

The chain has TRBV16 and TRBJ1-2; perhaps TRBD1 as D (6 bases). This CDR3 has 13 amino acids. V lost 4 bases to trimming and J lost 6 bases, with 12 bases between them. Germline lookup yields CDR1 KGHSY and CDR2 FQNENV. The CDR3 here is CASSRRGAHGYTF. CDR3 nucleotide sequence: TGTGCCAGCAGCCGGCGGGGGGCCCATGGCTACACCTTC.

This chain links TRBV9 with TRBJ1-4; 8 bases agree with TRBD1. The CDR3 spans 15 residues. The V gene end was trimmed by 4 bases and the J gene end by 3 bases; junction bases not matched to a gene: 5. Germline loops: CDR1 SGDLS, CDR2 YYNGEE. The CDR3 DNA follows: TGTGCCAGCAGCCCAGGACAGGGCCCTAATGAAAAACTGTTTTTT. Its protein product is CASSPGQGPNEKLFF.

The chain uses TRBV12-3 or TRBV12-4 and TRBJ2-3; 8 bases match TRBD2. Trimming cost V 7 bases and J 6 bases; bases outside gene matches: 3. This CDR3 is built from 12 residues. The CDR3: CASTPGGDTQYF. Written as DNA, the CDR3 is TGTGCCAGCACCCCGGGGGGGGATACGCAGTATTTT.

V gene TRBV11-2 combines with J gene TRBJ2-1; 8 nucleotides match TRBD2. The CDR3 spans 16 residues. V lost 0 bases to trimming and J lost 9 bases; unmatched junction nucleotides: 10. Germline assignment: CDR1 SGHAT and CDR2 FQNNGV. DNA for the CDR3: TGTGCCAGCAGCTTAGAAAACCGGGGGGGGCGTAGTGAGCAGTTCTTC. It codes for CASSLENRGGRSEQFF.

V usage is TRBV10-3 and J usage is TRBJ1-2; TRBD1 is a possible D gene (6 bases). The V and J ends lost 8 bases and 0 bases respectively, with 31 bases between them. Per germline, CDR1 ENHRY and CDR2 SYGVKD. This CDR3 is 20 amino acids long. CDR3 sequence (DNA): TGTGCCATCCAGCCGACGCGCTCCGAGAGGACAGAGTGGGCTAACTATGGCTACACCTTC. This gives the protein CAIQPTRSERTEWANYGYTF.

V gene TRBV11-2 combines with J gene TRBJ2-7; no clear D gene. Trimming left V 5 bases short and J 6 bases short, with 14 bases between. The CDR3 has 13 residues. CDR1 is SGHAT, CDR2 FQNNGV, per germline. The CDR3 loop is CASSTPTLREQYF. The CDR3 region has the DNA TGTGCCAGCAGCACCCCCACCCTTCGCGAGCAGTACTTC.

This clone was detected only once. V is TRBV7-6 and J is TRBJ2-7; 7 bases match TRBD1. This CDR3 has 17 amino acids. The V and J ends lost 5 bases and 1 base, in that order; junction bases with no gene match: 14. Germline CDR1 SGHVS, CDR2 FNYEAQ. The chain's CDR3 is CASSLSRPRDRSYEQYF. CDR3 nucleotides: TGTGCCAGCAGCCTATCTCGTCCCCGGGACAGATCCTACGAGCAGTACTTC.

This sequence joins TRBV3-1 (or the pseudogene TRBV3-2) and TRBJ2-1; D remains unclear. Germline-derived CDR1 and CDR2 are LGHDT and YNNKEL (reference sequence). This CDR3 is 13 amino acids long. With 0 bases removed from V and 9 bases from J, the gap between germline ends came to 9 bases. DNA for the CDR3: TGTGCCAGCAGCCAAGAGGTCTCAGGTGAGCAGTTCTTC. Translating it yields CASSQEVSGEQFF.